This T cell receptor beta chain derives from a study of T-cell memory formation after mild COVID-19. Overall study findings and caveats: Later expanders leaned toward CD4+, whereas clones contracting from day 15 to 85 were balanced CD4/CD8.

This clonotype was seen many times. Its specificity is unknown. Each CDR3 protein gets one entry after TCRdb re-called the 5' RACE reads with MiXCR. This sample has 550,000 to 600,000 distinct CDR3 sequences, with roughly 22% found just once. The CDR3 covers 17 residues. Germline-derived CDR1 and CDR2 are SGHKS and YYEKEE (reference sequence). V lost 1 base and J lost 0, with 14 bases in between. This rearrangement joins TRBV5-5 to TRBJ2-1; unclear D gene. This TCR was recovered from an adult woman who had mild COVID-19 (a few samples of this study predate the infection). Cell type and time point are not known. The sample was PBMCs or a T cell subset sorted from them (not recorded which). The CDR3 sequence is CASSLTLLASSYNEQFF. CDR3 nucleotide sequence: TGTGCCAGCAGCTTGACCCTACTGGCGAGCTCCTACAATGAGCAGTTCTTC.